This T cell receptor beta chain was sequenced in a study of shared clonotypes between healthy human individuals. A deep-level run was used for the assay. The protocol was immunoSEQ multiplex PCR, while the TCRdb copy is restricted to in-frame clones and leaves out a portion. The sample contains some 360,000 clones, 73% of which appear only once. The CDR3 is made up of 13 amino acids. The ends were cut back, 3 bases at V and 3 bases at J, with 9 bases in the middle. Per the germline V gene, CDR1 is SGHRS and CDR2 is YFSETQ. The chain employs TRBV5-1 and TRBJ1-1; weak D call: TRBD1 (5 bases). Sequencing used memory CD4+ T cells sorted from blood. This sample's subset: CD45RA-negative fraction. The TCR sequence derives from a man aged 25 to 45 in good health. CDR3: CASSSGMDTEAFF. CDR3 sequence (DNA): TGCGCCAGCAGCTCAGGGATGGACACTGAAGCTTTCTTT.